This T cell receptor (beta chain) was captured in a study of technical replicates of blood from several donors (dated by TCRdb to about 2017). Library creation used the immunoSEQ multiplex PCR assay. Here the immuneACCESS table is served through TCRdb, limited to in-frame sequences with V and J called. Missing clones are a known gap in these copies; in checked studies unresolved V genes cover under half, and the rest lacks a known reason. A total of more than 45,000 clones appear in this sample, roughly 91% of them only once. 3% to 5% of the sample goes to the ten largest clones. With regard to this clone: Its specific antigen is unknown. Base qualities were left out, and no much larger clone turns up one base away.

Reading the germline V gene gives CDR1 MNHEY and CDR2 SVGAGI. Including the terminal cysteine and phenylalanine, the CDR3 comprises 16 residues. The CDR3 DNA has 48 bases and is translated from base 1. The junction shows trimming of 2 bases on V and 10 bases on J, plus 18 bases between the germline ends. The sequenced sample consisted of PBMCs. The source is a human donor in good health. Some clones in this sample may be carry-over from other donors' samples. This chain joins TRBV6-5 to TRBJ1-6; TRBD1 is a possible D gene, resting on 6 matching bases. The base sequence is TGTGCCAGCAGTTACAACGGCCCAGGGGCTGGATCACCCCTCCACTTT. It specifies CASSYNGPGAGSPLHF.